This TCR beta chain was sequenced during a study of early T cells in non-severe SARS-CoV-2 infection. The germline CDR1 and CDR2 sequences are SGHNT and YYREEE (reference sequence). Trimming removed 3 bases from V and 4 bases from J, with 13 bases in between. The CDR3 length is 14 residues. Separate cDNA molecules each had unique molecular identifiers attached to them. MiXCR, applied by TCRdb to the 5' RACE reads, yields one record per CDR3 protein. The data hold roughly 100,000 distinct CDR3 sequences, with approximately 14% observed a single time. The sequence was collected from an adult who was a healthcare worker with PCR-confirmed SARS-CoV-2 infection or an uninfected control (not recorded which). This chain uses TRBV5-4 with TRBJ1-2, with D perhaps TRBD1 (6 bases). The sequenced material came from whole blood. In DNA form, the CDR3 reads TGTGCCAGCAGCTCCACAGGGTCCACCTATGGCTACACCTTC. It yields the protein CASSSTGSTYGYTF.